A selection of T cell receptor beta chains follows, all from one sample in a study of blood T cell repertoires in COVID-19. Assay used: immunoSEQ multiplex PCR; TCRdb lists only in-frame clones, some missing. The sample holds approximately 220,000 clones, under 90% seen once. Sequencing was carried out using PBMCs or T cells enriched from blood (not recorded which). Receptors were obtained from a woman between 35 and 50 years old who had been exposed to COVID-19. CDR3s include the opening cysteine and the closing phenylalanine or tryptophan.

j_gene,v_gene,CDR3aa
TRBJ1-1,TRBV7-9,CASSLGQGRAFF
TRBJ2-7,TRBV7-3,CASSLTGGLSYEQYF
TRBJ2-3,TRBV7-8,CASSRSGGALDTQYF
TRBJ1-1,TRBV6-1,CASSEAFSRGSNTEAFF
TRBJ2-7,TRBV7-2,CASSPTSGDFYEQYF
TRBJ2-1,TRBV30,CAWTRGGHSYNEQFF
TRBJ1-4,TRBV2,CASRDRRSNEKLFF
TRBJ2-7,TRBV30,CAWTTSGGPYEQYF
TRBJ1-2,TRBV5-1,CASSSAGGAAYGYTF
TRBJ1-1,TRBV3-1/TRBV3-2,CASSQDLGNTEAFF
TRBJ1-6,TRBV28,CASTNRQNSPLHF
TRBJ1-2,TRBV2,CALKPGERNYGYTF
TRBJ1-1,TRBV28,CASRVGRGNTEAFF
TRBJ2-7,TRBV12-3/TRBV12-4,CASSSAYEQYF
TRBJ1-5,TRBV6-6,CASGIQGDSNQPQHF
TRBJ2-7,TRBV27,CASSPDRASYEQYF
TRBJ1-2,TRBV5-6,CASSLVVQPNYGYTF
TRBJ1-5,TRBV21-1,CASSPPQGSSNQPQHF
TRBJ2-7,TRBV29-1,CSVLTRSYEQYF